This TCR beta chain was recovered during a study of T-cell reconstitution after alpha-beta-depleted transplantation in children. Findings and caveats of the study: Surviving recipient T cells and thymic progenitors underlay high day-60 TCRbeta diversity in some patients.

Trimming removed 4 bases from V and 1 base from J, with 13 bases in between. The CDR3 is 14 amino acids. Per the germline V gene, CDR1 is SQVTM and CDR2 is ANQGSEA. Many counts were recorded for this clonotype. Its antigen is as yet unknown. Library preparation (for TCRbeta) was performed with unique molecular identifiers. MiXCR, applied by TCRdb to the PCR reads, yields one record per CDR3 protein. The sample records about 580,000 distinct CDR3 sequences, more than 20% being singletons. This specimen was PBMCs, mostly from graft donor cells, taken 360 days after TCRalphabeta/CD19-depleted stem cell transplant. The TCR sequence derives from a boy under two years old who had a stem cell transplant for acute myeloid leukemia, so the T cells may come from the graft donor. The rearrangement uses TRBV29-1 and TRBJ1-1; D remains ambiguous. CDR3 sequence: CSVATILGNTEAFF. The CDR3 DNA sequence: TGCAGCGTTGCCACGATCTTGGGGAACACTGAAGCTTTCTTT.